One and the same sample provided the 23 T cell receptor beta chains below, sequenced in a study of control samples from healthy donors and cancer patients (dated by TCRdb to about 2020). The library came from the immunoSEQ multiplex PCR assay. As stored in TCRdb, this immuneACCESS dataset retains in-frame rearrangements with V and J assigned. A fraction of the clones does not appear; measured against another copy, unresolved V genes explain less than half of the discrepancy, and the remainder lacks a known reason. In this sample the table shows 100,000 to 150,000 clones, approximately 90% of which occur a single time. The ten largest clones capture about 2.2% of the sample. Material for sequencing was blood. Every receptor here comes from a woman aged 45-65 years in good health.

J is TRBJ1-2 and V is TRBV6-5, with no clear D. The V and J ends lost 0 bases and 7 bases respectively, with 9 bases between them. Germline CDR1 is MNHEY and CDR2 is SVGAGI. The CDR3 spans 13 residues. CDR3 protein: CASSYSRLTGYTF. The CDR3 DNA is TGTGCCAGCAGTTACTCGAGGCTCACTGGCTACACCTTC.

This chain links TRBV2 with TRBJ1-1; D might be TRBD1 (6 bases). CDR1 is SNHLY and CDR2 is FYNNEI in the germline V gene. V was pared by 8 bases and J by 3 bases, with 16 bases between. The CDR3 totals 14 residues. CDR3 DNA sequence: TGTGCCAGCGGGGGGACAAGGCTGGACACTGAAGCTTTCTTT. It yields the protein CASGGTRLDTEAFF. The full variable domain, in which reference TRBV2 and TRBJ1-1 provide the parts outside the CDR3, is EPEVTQTPSHQVTQMGQEVILRCVPISNHLYFYWYRQILGQKVEFLVSFYNNEISEKSEIFDDQFSVERPDGSNFTLKIRSTKLEDSAMYFCASGGTRLDTEAFFGQGTRLTVV.

The chain employs TRBV2 and TRBJ1-2; D remains ambiguous. CDR3 size: 13 residues. The V and J ends lost 3 bases and 1 base respectively, with 6 bases between them. The germline V gene encodes CDR1 SNHLY and CDR2 FYNNEI. The CDR3 loop is CASSETINYGYTF. The CDR3 DNA reads TGTGCCAGCAGTGAGACGATTAACTATGGCTACACCTTC.

This clone was seen only once. The CDR3 loop reads CATETANYGYTF. CDR3 nucleotides: TGTGCCACGGAGACAGCTAACTATGGCTACACCTTC. The V call is TRBV10-3, the J call TRBJ1-2; the D gene is possibly TRBD1 (5 bases). Germline CDR1 and CDR2: ENHRY and SYGVKD. The CDR3 sequence is 12 residues long. Deletions cut 10 bases from V and 0 bases from J, with 9 bases between.

The V gene is TRBV4-1, the J gene TRBJ1-4; D is unresolved. The ends were cut back, 1 base at V and 3 bases at J, with 9 bases in the middle. The germline CDR1 and CDR2 sequences are MGHRA and YSYEKL. The CDR3 is 15 amino acids. The CDR3 nucleotides are TGCGCCAGCAGCCAAGCTCCACAGCCTAATGAAAAACTGTTTTTT. It codes for CASSQAPQPNEKLFF.

The J gene is TRBJ1-2, the V gene TRBV5-1; D is undetermined. Germline lookup yields CDR1 SGHRS and CDR2 YFSETQ. This CDR3 is 14 amino acids long. Between the trimmed V and J ends, which lost 0 bases and 5 bases, there was a span of 11 bases. The CDR3 DNA reads as TGCGCCAGCAGCTTGGCCACGATCGATTATGGCTACACCTTC. Its translation: CASSLATIDYGYTF.

V usage is TRBV5-1 and J usage is TRBJ1-1; D gene ambiguous. Germline V gene sequence: CDR1 SGHRS, CDR2 YFSETQ. CDR3 size: 14 residues. V lost 2 bases and J 1 base, leaving 9 bases between the germline ends. CDR3 coding DNA: TGCGCCAGCAGCTTTCGTCTACAGAACACTGAAGCTTTCTTT. Encoded protein: CASSFRLQNTEAFF.

The rearrangement joins TRBV6-2 or TRBV6-3 to TRBJ1-2; TRBD1 might be the D (6 bases). V lost 4 bases, J lost 7 bases, and 19 bases lay in between. The CDR3 loop spans 15 amino acids. Per the germline V gene, CDR1 is MNHEY and CDR2 is SVGEGT. CDR3 sequence (DNA): TGTGCCAGCAGTTGGGCGGACAGTTTATGGGGTGGCTACACCTTC. Amino acids: CASSWADSLWGGYTF.

The CDR3: CASSGQGGMNTEAFF. The CDR3 DNA is TGTGCCAGCAGTGGACAGGGGGGAATGAACACTGAAGCTTTCTTT. This rearrangement joins TRBV6-2 or TRBV6-3 to TRBJ1-1; 10 bases map to TRBD1. Germline V gene data show CDR1 as MNHEY and CDR2 as SVGEGT. The CDR3 spans 15 residues. V trimming: 5 bases; J trimming: 0 bases; junction bases outside the gene matches: 3.

The rearrangement links TRBV6-6 to TRBJ2-5; the D gene is possibly TRBD2 (9 bases). V was trimmed by 7 bases and J by 3 bases, leaving 21 bases between them. Germline loops: CDR1 MNHNY, CDR2 SVGAGI (reference sequence). CDR3 length: 16 residues. The CDR3 sequence is CASTPRGREGKETQYF. CDR3 coding DNA: TGTGCCAGCACCCCCAGGGGGCGGGAGGGGAAAGAGACCCAGTACTTC.

This clone was detected only once. The CDR3 nucleotides are TGTGCCAGCAGTACCCGACGGGTGGGGGATGAAAAACTGTTTTTT. Translating gives CASSTRRVGDEKLFF. V gene TRBV28 combines with J gene TRBJ1-4, with D possibly being TRBD1 (5 bases). Germline CDR1 reads MDHEN; CDR2 reads SYDVKM. The V and J ends lost 5 bases and 6 bases respectively, with 16 bases between them. This CDR3 region has 15 residues.

The chain uses TRBV27 and TRBJ1-5, with D unclear. Trimming took 0 bases from V and 4 from J, leaving 13 bases between them. Per the germline V gene, CDR1 is MNHEY and CDR2 is SMNVEV (reference sequence). The CDR3 spans 16 residues. CDR3 amino acids: CASSLSGTAPNQPQHF. For the CDR3, the DNA is TGTGCCAGCAGTTTATCAGGAACAGCGCCAAATCAGCCCCAGCATTTT.

The V and J genes are TRBV6-6 and TRBJ1-1, with a weak D call TRBD1 (5 bases). Germline V gene lookup returns CDR1 MNHNY and CDR2 SVGAGI (reference sequence). The length of the CDR3 is 11 residues. Trimming took 6 bases from V and 6 from J, leaving 8 bases between them. The CDR3 spells CASRGLAEAFF. CDR3 bases: TGTGCCAGCAGGGGGCTCGCTGAAGCTTTCTTT.

J is TRBJ1-5 and V is TRBV30, with TRBD1 identical over 7 bases. This CDR3 has 15 amino acids. Looked up from germline, CDR1 is GTSNPN and CDR2 is SVGIG (reference sequence). The ends lost 2 bases at V and 5 bases at J; junction bases unmatched: 9. CDR3 residues: CAWSITHRGDQPQHF. In nucleotides, the CDR3 is TGTGCCTGGAGTATTACCCACAGGGGCGATCAGCCCCAGCATTTT.

Turning to this clone: Sequence at one end of the junction differs from germline and may be a read error. The chain couples TRBV14 to TRBJ2-2; 13 nucleotides match TRBD2. CDR1 SGHDN and CDR2 FVKESK come from the germline V gene. The CDR3 is made up of 18 amino acids. The DNA of the CDR3 is TGTGCCAGCAGCCCTCGAACTAGCGGGAGGGTCCAACACCGGGGAGCTGTTTTT. Translation gives CASSPRTSGRVQHRGAVF.

The V and J genes are TRBV6-4 and TRBJ1-2; D uncertain. Trimming removed 5 bases at V and 2 bases at J, with 9 bases between. Germline lookup yields CDR1 MRHNA and CDR2 SNTAGT. CDR3 length: 13 residues. CDR3 in DNA: TGTGCCAGCAGTCTGGGGTGGAACTATGGCTACACCTTC. It translates to CASSLGWNYGYTF.

The chain links TRBV6-5 to TRBJ1-2, with unresolved D. Germline assignment: CDR1 MNHEY and CDR2 SVGAGI. This CDR3 contains 13 residues. Trimming pared 6 bases from V and 4 bases from J, leaving 12 bases between. The CDR3 is CASSIDGRYGYTF. The CDR3 DNA follows: TGTGCCAGCAGCATAGACGGACGCTATGGCTACACCTTC.

The gene calls are TRBV5-1 and TRBJ2-4; tentatively, D is TRBD1 or TRBD2 (6 bases each). Trimming stripped 4 bases from V and 12 bases from J, with 29 bases between. CDR3 length equals 17 residues. The V gene's germline CDR1 is SGHRS and CDR2 YFSETQ. CDR3 sequence (DNA): TGCGCCAGCAGCCAAAGACCGGGGGCTAGAGAAGGTTACAATCAGTACTTC. Residues: CASSQRPGAREGYNQYF.

This clone was recorded only once. The CDR3 spells CASSGQGGNYGYTF. CDR3 nucleotide sequence: TGTGCCAGTTCGGGTCAGGGCGGGAACTATGGCTACACCTTC. V and J are TRBV19 and TRBJ1-2, with D maybe TRBD1 (5 bases). V lost 8 bases and J lost 2, with 15 bases in between. Germline assignment: CDR1 LNHDA and CDR2 SQIVND (reference sequence). The CDR3 totals 14 residues.

The genes are TRBV15 and TRBJ1-1; no clear D. The CDR3 is 14 residues long. The germline CDR1 and CDR2 sequences are LNHNV and YYDKDF (reference sequence). V dropped 1 base and J dropped 0 bases, with 6 bases sitting between them. The CDR3 loop reads CATSRGGMNTEAFF. The DNA of the CDR3 is TGTGCCACCAGCAGAGGAGGCATGAACACTGAAGCTTTCTTT.

The rearrangement uses TRBV12-3 or TRBV12-4 and TRBJ1-3, with D hard to call. Between the trimmed V and J ends, which lost 0 bases and 9 bases, there was a span of 3 bases. The CDR3 is 11 amino acids. The CDR3 region is CASSLAGTIYF. The CDR3 nucleotides read TGTGCCAGCAGTTTAGCGGGCACCATATATTTT.

The chain employs TRBV21-1 and TRBJ1-3. TRBV21-1 counts as a pseudogene. The CDR3 runs to 17 residues. This CDR3 is CASSKGLGRPSGNTIYF. The CDR3 bases are TGTGCCAGCAGCAAAGGTCTTGGGAGACCCTCTGGAAACACCATATATTTT.

The CDR3 protein is CASSYSGQLADYGYTF. The CDR3 DNA is TGTGCCAGCAGTTACTCGGGACAATTGGCCGACTATGGCTACACCTTC. The chain couples TRBV6-5 to TRBJ1-2; TRBD1 is a possible D gene (6 bases). Germline CDR1 is MNHEY and CDR2 is SVGAGI. V shed 0 bases and J shed 3 bases, with 14 bases lying between them. The CDR3 sequence is 16 residues long.